These 10 T cell receptor beta chains came from one sample sequenced in a study of CD8 T cells in Susac syndrome. RNA totalling roughly 0.45 to 1 ug underwent reverse transcription with random hexamers. TCRdb independently ran MiXCR on the immunoSEQ multiplex PCR reads; one entry per CDR3 protein. This table has about 57,000 distinct CDR3 sequences, roughly 93% appearing once. The sample comprised CD8+ T cells from PBMCs. Source of these receptors: a human donor with multiple sclerosis.

The chain is built from TRBV5-6 and TRBJ2-2; no reliable D call. The CDR3 runs 12 residues. Germline V lookup: CDR1 SGHDT, CDR2 YYEEEE. V lost 1 base and J 6 bases, leaving 4 bases between the germline ends. The CDR3 protein is CASSLTPGELFF. As DNA, the CDR3 is TGTGCCAGCAGCTTGACTCCCGGGGAGCTGTTTTTT.

The CDR3 is CASSFQFWGRDEQFF. The CDR3 DNA follows: TGTGCCAGCAGCTTCCAGTTTTGGGGGCGCGATGAGCAGTTCTTC. The V call is TRBV13, the J call TRBJ2-1; possible D gene TRBD1, 6 bases. In germline, CDR1 is PRHDT, CDR2 FYEKMQ (reference sequence). This CDR3 spans 15 amino acids. V was pared by 3 bases and J by 8 bases, with 17 bases between.

This chain connects TRBV12-3 or TRBV12-4 to TRBJ1-1, with no clear D. The CDR3 length is 13 residues. With 3 bases removed from V and 4 bases from J, the gap between germline ends came to 9 bases. CDR3 in amino acids: CASSLGSSTEAFF. DNA of the CDR3: TGTGCCAGCAGTTTGGGGAGTTCCACTGAAGCTTTCTTT.

The J gene is TRBJ2-6, the V gene TRBV3-1; D unresolved. V lost 4 bases, J lost 2 bases, and 3 bases lay in between. The CDR3 extends over 13 amino acids. Germline V lookup: CDR1 LGHDT, CDR2 YNNKEL (reference sequence). The CDR3 spells CASSLTGANVLTF. The CDR3 DNA follows: TGTGCCAGCAGCCTTACTGGGGCCAACGTCCTGACTTTC.

The chain uses TRBV11-1 and TRBJ2-5; 8 nucleotides line up with TRBD1. The CDR3 is made up of 17 amino acids. CDR1 is SGHAT and CDR2 is FQDESV in the germline V gene (reference sequence). J gave up 5 bases and V 2 bases, and 13 bases lay outside the gene matches. For the CDR3, the DNA is TGTGCCAGCAGCTTACGGGTAGTCAGGGGGCTGGCGGAGACCCAGTACTTC. Its translation: CASSLRVVRGLAETQYF.

V and J are TRBV30 and TRBJ2-7; 7 bases agree with TRBD1. CDR3 length: 14 residues. CDR1 and CDR2 (germline): GTSNPN, SVGIG (reference sequence). Unmatched junction bases numbered 9, after V lost 4 bases and J lost 3 bases. The CDR3: CAWILPNRGYEQYF. The CDR3 nucleotides are TGTGCCTGGATCCTACCTAACAGGGGCTACGAGCAGTACTTC.

This clonotype has just one count. The rearrangement links TRBV29-1 to TRBJ2-3; 8 nucleotides agree with TRBD2. Germline values: CDR1 SQVTM, CDR2 ANQGSEA. The CDR3 has 18 residues. After removal of 0 bases from V and 0 bases from J, the junction contained 11 bases not matched to a gene. The CDR3 sequence is CSVEDAGLGSASTDTQYF. CDR3 sequence (DNA): TGCAGCGTTGAAGATGCGGGACTAGGATCCGCTAGCACAGATACGCAGTATTTT.

The chain carries TRBV7-9 and TRBJ2-7; 10 bases map to TRBD1. This CDR3 is built from 14 residues. The germline gives CDR1 SEHNR, CDR2 FQNEAQ (reference sequence). Trimming removed 4 bases from V and 5 bases from J; junction bases left unmatched: 5. As DNA, the CDR3 is TGTGCCAGCAGCTCGGGGGACAGGGGTCACGAGCAGTACTTC. It yields the protein CASSSGDRGHEQYF. The full variable domain, with the rest looked up from reference TRBV7-9 and TRBJ2-7, is DTGVSQNPRHKITKRGQNVTFRCDPISEHNRLYWYRQTLGQGPEFLTYFQNEAQLEKSRLLSDRFSAERPKGSFSTLEIQRTEQGDSAMYLCASSSGDRGHEQYFGPGTRLTVT.

V gene TRBV7-9 combines with J gene TRBJ1-5; 7 bases map to TRBD1. In germline, CDR1 is SEHNR, CDR2 FQNEAQ (reference sequence). V lost 2 bases, J lost 6 bases, and 7 bases stayed unmatched. The length of the CDR3 is 15 residues. The CDR3, as DNA: TGTGCCAGCAGCTTATACGCAGGGGGGAGTCAGCCCCAGCATTTT. It specifies CASSLYAGGSQPQHF.

The chain joins TRBV3-1 to TRBJ2-5; the D call may be TRBD1 or TRBD2 (6 bases each). CDR1 LGHDT and CDR2 YNNKEL come from the germline V gene (reference sequence). The V gene lost 6 bases and the J gene lost 2 bases, with 13 bases spanning the gap. The CDR3 spans 14 residues. DNA for the CDR3: TGTGCCAGCAGAGCGTGGGGGGCGCAAGAGACCCAGTACTTC. Its translation is CASRAWGAQETQYF.